This is a list of T cell receptor beta chains from one sample in a study of type 1 regulatory T cells. TCRdb recomputed calls from the reads with MiXCR, one row per CDR3 protein. In the table there are approximately 100,000 distinct CDR3 sequences, 25% to 40% of which are singletons. Sequenced material: CD4+ T cells, either the whole sample or a sorted fraction (not recorded which). Every receptor here comes from a human donor in good health. The CDR3 runs from the conserved cysteine through the conserved F or W. Fields, in order: V gene, clone size, D gene, J gene, CDR3 protein, CDR3 DNA. D genes are given only for firm matches. The size of a clone is reported for some rows only, either as once, few or many, or as a class for expanded clones.

TRBV10-3	.	.	TRBJ2-7	CAHGTGSYEQYF	TGTGCCCACGGGACTGGTTCCTACGAGCAGTACTTC
TRBV9	.	TRBD2	TRBJ2-7	CASSVVGTSSEQYF	TGTGCCAGCAGCGTAGTCGGGACTAGTAGCGAGCAGTACTTC
TRBV5-4	.	.	TRBJ2-1	CASSLVVGTGYNEQFF	TGTGCCAGCAGCTTGGTCGTCGGCACAGGCTACAATGAGCAGTTCTTC
TRBV7-9	.	.	TRBJ1-1	CASSFNLETEAFF	TGTGCCAGCAGCTTTAACTTGGAGACTGAAGCTTTCTTT
TRBV2	few	.	TRBJ2-1	CASLGGEQFF	TGTGCCAGCCTAGGGGGTGAGCAGTTCTTC
TRBV20-1	.	TRBD1	TRBJ2-7	CSAENRGESSYEQYF	TGCAGTGCGGAAAACAGGGGCGAAAGCTCCTACGAGCAGTACTTC
TRBV7-9	.	TRBD1	TRBJ2-7	CASSPGQPYEQYF	TGTGCCAGCAGCCCGGGACAGCCCTACGAGCAGTACTTC
TRBV7-2	.	.	TRBJ2-3	CASSLAYTDTQYF	TGTGCCAGCAGCTTAGCGTACACAGATACGCAGTATTTT
TRBV5-1	.	TRBD1	TRBJ2-7	CASSLGQVSYEQYF	TGCGCCAGCAGCCTGGGACAGGTCTCCTACGAGCAGTACTTC
TRBV20-1	few	TRBD2	TRBJ2-7	CSAPVAGGDEQYF	TGCAGTGCTCCAGTAGCGGGAGGCGACGAGCAGTACTTC
TRBV20-1	.	.	TRBJ1-5	CSATSGAQQPQHF	TGCAGTGCTACGTCAGGGGCACAACAGCCCCAGCATTTT